This T cell receptor (beta chain) was captured by sequencing in a study of blood T cell repertoires in COVID-19. Under the authors' procedure: Counts of nucleated cells, estimated from reference gene primer amplification, were obtained. Libraries were prepared by immunoSEQ multiplex PCR; TCRdb keeps only in-frame clonotypes and omits some of them. The V and J calls and clone size come from that table; D and trimming were worked out from the DNA. The sample records 97,000 or so clones, about four fifths being singletons. The CDR3 is made up of 13 amino acids. This clone was recorded at least ten times. At one of its ends the junction is not consistent with the germline gene, which may arise from a read error.

The rearrangement joins TRBV12-3 or TRBV12-4 to TRBJ2-5; D may be TRBD2 (6 bases). The receptor was isolated from a man in his forties with active or convalescent COVID-19. Sequences were obtained from peripheral blood. In nucleotides, the CDR3 is TGTGCCAGCAGTTCCTCTCCGGGACTCCTTCACCACTTC. Protein: CASSSSPGLLHHF.